These 29 T cell receptor beta chains originate from one sample sequenced in a study of identical twins. TCRdb re-analysed the 5' RACE reads in MiXCR, keeping a single row per CDR3 protein. The sample includes 400,000 or so distinct CDR3 sequences, 8.5% to 10% of them seen just once. Input material: naive T cells sorted from blood. Receptors were obtained from a woman aged 45-65 years in good health.

This clonotype was picked up many times. This chain joins TRBV6-5 and TRBJ2-1; 7 bases agree with TRBD2. CDR1 and CDR2 (germline): MNHEY, SVGAGI. The CDR3 covers 15 residues. Unmatched junction bases numbered 6, after V lost 0 bases and J lost 7 bases. CDR3 sequence reads: CASSYSREPGNEQFF. The CDR3 DNA reads as TGTGCCAGCAGTTACTCGCGGGAGCCAGGGAATGAGCAGTTCTTC.

This clonotype was observed at least ten times. V and J are TRBV9 and TRBJ1-1; no firm D call. The length of the CDR3 is 15 residues. The germline V gene encodes CDR1 SGDLS and CDR2 YYNGEE. Trimming cost V 3 bases and J 5 bases, with 17 bases left between them. The CDR3 DNA is TGTGCCAGCAGCGGAGGCGGGCCGAGTGGTACTGAAGCTTTCTTT. Amino acid sequence: CASSGGGPSGTEAFF.

This clonotype has only one observation. The chain is built from TRBV30 and TRBJ2-1, with D perhaps TRBD2 (7 bases). V was clipped by 5 bases and J by 7 bases, with 18 bases between them. Per the germline V gene, CDR1 is GTSNPN and CDR2 is SVGIG (reference sequence). This CDR3 spans 14 amino acids. The CDR3, as DNA: TGTGCCTGGGGGGGGGCCAGGGCGGAGAATGAGCAGTTCTTC. This encodes CAWGGARAENEQFF.

The chain recombines TRBV6-4 with TRBJ2-1; 9 bases map to TRBD1. V gave up 10 bases and J gave up 8 bases; unmatched junction bases: 12. In germline, CDR1 is MRHNA, CDR2 SNTAGT. The CDR3 is made up of 14 amino acids. CDR3 amino acids: CATRPGQGSYEQFF. The CDR3 DNA is TGTGCCACCAGACCGGGACAGGGTAGTTATGAGCAGTTCTTC.

This clonotype was seen a handful of times. The CDR3 DNA sequence: TGCGCCAGCAGTGATCGGACAGAGAACACCGGGGAGCTGTTTTTT. Translated, it gives CASSDRTENTGELFF. V and J are TRBV10-2 and TRBJ2-2; tentatively, D is TRBD1 (6 bases). With 3 bases removed from V and 1 base from J, the gap between germline ends came to 9 bases. Germline lookup yields CDR1 WSHSY and CDR2 SAAADI. The CDR3 length is 15 residues.

A note on this clonotype: This may arise from a read error, as a much more abundant clone is one base away. The gene calls are TRBV7-8 and TRBJ2-7; the D is unclear. This CDR3 contains 12 residues. The germline V gene has CDR1 SGHVS and CDR2 FQNEAQ. This CDR3 reads CASSLLNLERYV. The CDR3 DNA reads TGTGCCAGCAGCCTCCTGAATCTCGAGCGGTACGTC.

This clonotype was recorded a few times. The V gene is TRBV29-1, the J gene TRBJ2-7; D not resolved. Trimming stripped 8 bases from V and 7 bases from J, with 15 bases between. Germline values: CDR1 SQVTM, CDR2 ANQGSEA. This CDR3 comprises 11 residues. CDR3 sequence reads: CSSARNCEQYV. CDR3 bases: TGCAGCTCAGCCCGGAATTGTGAGCAGTACGTC.

This clonotype has a count of ten or more. The V and J genes are TRBV7-8 and TRBJ2-1, with 8 bases that match TRBD2. V lost 7 bases and J lost 2; bases outside the gene matches: 10. This CDR3 spans 16 amino acids. CDR1 is SGHVS, CDR2 FQNEAQ, per germline. CDR3 sequence: CASIERREVTYNEQFF. The CDR3 region has the DNA TGTGCCAGCATCGAAAGGCGGGAGGTGACCTACAATGAGCAGTTCTTC.

The rearrangement joins TRBV5-4 to TRBJ1-2; D is unclear. From germline, CDR1 is SGHNT and CDR2 YYREEE (reference sequence). The CDR3 consists of 13 residues. Trimming removed 4 bases at V and 0 bases at J, with 7 bases between. CDR3 in amino acids: CASSPPTNYGYTF. The DNA for the CDR3 is TGTGCCAGCAGCCCACCTACTAACTATGGCTACACCTTC.

The chain employs TRBV12-3 or TRBV12-4 and TRBJ1-1; D is unresolved. Trimming shortened V by 3 bases and J by 1 base, and 9 bases separated the two germline ends. The CDR3 runs 14 residues. CDR3 protein: CASSFGAKNTEAFF. CDR3 sequence (DNA): TGTGCCAGCAGTTTTGGCGCGAAGAACACTGAAGCTTTCTTT.

As regards this clonotype: One end of the junction varies from germline; a read error may be responsible. The genes are TRBV5-1 and TRBJ1-4; D is ambiguous. This CDR3 region has 15 residues. The germline CDR1 and CDR2 sequences are SGHRS and YFSETQ. This CDR3 reads CAGSRRRGTNEKLFF. As DNA, the CDR3 is TGCGCCGGCAGCAGAAGACGAGGGACTAATGAAAAACTGTTTTTT.

The chain couples TRBV27 to TRBJ2-1; 13 nucleotides line up with TRBD2. The CDR3 spans 14 residues. Germline lookup yields CDR1 MNHEY and CDR2 SMNVEV (reference sequence). V lost 5 bases and J lost 12; bases outside the gene matches: 7. CDR3 amino acids: CASSRGLAGDRQFF. As DNA, the CDR3 is TGTGCCAGCAGTAGAGGACTAGCGGGAGATCGGCAGTTCTTC.

This clonotype has ten or more counts. This chain joins TRBV5-1 and TRBJ2-5; 12 nucleotides agree with TRBD2. From germline, CDR1 is SGHRS and CDR2 YFSETQ. Trimming cost V 4 bases and J 4 bases; bases outside gene matches: 8. This CDR3 is 16 amino acids long. The CDR3 loop is CASSPYGLAGRETQYF. The CDR3 DNA is TGCGCCAGCAGCCCCTACGGACTAGCGGGACGAGAGACCCAGTACTTC.

This clonotype was seen a handful of times. This chain uses TRBV10-2 with TRBJ2-3; 10 bases are a match to TRBD1. With 6 bases clipped from V and 5 bases from J, the junction kept 5 bases outside the gene matches. Germline V gene data show CDR1 as WSHSY and CDR2 as SAAADI. This CDR3 is 14 amino acids long. CDR3 in amino acids: CASRQGQGGDTQYF. The CDR3 DNA sequence: TGCGCCAGCAGGCAAGGACAGGGGGGAGATACGCAGTATTTT.

This chain joins TRBV7-9 and TRBJ2-5; D is unclear. The CDR3 totals 17 residues. Trimming took off 4 bases at V and 2 bases at J, with 20 bases between the two ends. Per the germline V gene, CDR1 is SEHNR and CDR2 is FQNEAQ (reference sequence). Here the CDR3 DNA reads TGTGCCAGCAGCTCCCCCCCTTACAGCCATACGCAAGAGACCCAGTACTTC. Its protein is CASSSPPYSHTQETQYF.

The chain has TRBV27 and TRBJ2-2; 7 positions match TRBD2. Germline V gives CDR1 MNHEY, CDR2 SMNVEV (reference sequence). This CDR3 has 14 amino acids. V was pared by 9 bases and J by 4 bases, with 8 bases of the junction left unmatched. The CDR3 DNA sequence: TGTGCCAGTAAAATGAGCGGGACCACCGGGGAGCTGTTTTTT. Translation gives CASKMSGTTGELFF.

This chain joins TRBV15 and TRBJ2-5; 11 bases agree with TRBD2. Germline CDR1 LNHNV, CDR2 YYDKDF (reference sequence). V dropped 4 bases and J dropped 4; count of bases not matched to a gene: 14. The CDR3 length is 18 residues. CDR3 loop: CATSTTQASGRWRETQYF. DNA for the CDR3: TGTGCCACCAGCACAACTCAGGCTAGCGGGAGGTGGAGAGAGACCCAGTACTTC.

This clonotype was detected only a few times. The chain combines TRBV7-8 with TRBJ2-7; 7 bases match TRBD1. V lost 5 bases, J lost 4 bases, and 5 bases stayed unmatched. This CDR3 spans 13 amino acids. CDR1 is SGHVS, CDR2 FQNEAQ, per germline. The DNA of the CDR3 is TGTGCCAGCAGCGGGGGACAGCTTTACGAGCAGTACGTC. Translating gives CASSGGQLYEQYV.

In this sample, this clonotype turned up a few times. The rearrangement uses TRBV11-2 and TRBJ2-1; possibly TRBD1 for D (5 bases). Germline lookup yields CDR1 SGHAT and CDR2 FQNNGV. The CDR3 extends over 16 amino acids. Trimming removed 2 bases from V and 1 base from J, with 12 bases in between. CDR3 nucleotide sequence: TGTGCCAGCAGCTTATTGGGCAGGGCGTCCTACAATGAGCAGTTCTTC. Translated, it gives CASSLLGRASYNEQFF.

This chain links TRBV5-1 with TRBJ2-7; D might be TRBD2 (7 bases). In germline, CDR1 is SGHRS, CDR2 YFSETQ. The V end lost 7 bases, the J end lost 6 bases, and 17 bases lay between the germline ends. This CDR3 spans 13 amino acids. The CDR3 DNA is TGCGCCAGCGGGGAGGGGGGGCGCGGCGAGCAGTACTTC. Amino acid sequence: CASGEGGRGEQYF.

To note about this clonotype: A read error is possible here, since a much larger clone lies one base away. The CDR3 here is CSARTSSSYNEQFF. Written as DNA, the CDR3 is TGCAGTGCTAGAACTAGCAGCTCCTACAATGAGCAGTTCTTC. The chain links TRBV20-1 to TRBJ2-1, with D tentatively TRBD2 (6 bases). Germline-derived CDR1 and CDR2 are DFQATT and SNEGSKA (reference sequence). This CDR3 spans 14 amino acids. V was trimmed by 2 bases and J by 0 bases, leaving 8 bases between them.

This clonotype has a count of ten or more. The V and J genes are TRBV24-1 and TRBJ2-5; 8 bases are shared with TRBD1. The germline gives CDR1 KGHDR, CDR2 SFDVKD. The V gene end was trimmed by 7 bases and the J gene end by 5 bases; junction bases not matched to a gene: 14. This CDR3 comprises 16 residues. CDR3 sequence: CATSHITGGERETQYF. The CDR3 region has the DNA TGTGCCACCAGCCATATTACAGGGGGAGAGAGGGAGACCCAGTACTTC.

This clonotype was found many times. The rearrangement joins TRBV30 to TRBJ1-5, with no clear D. The CDR3 has 13 residues. The germline V and J ends were trimmed by 0 bases and 2 bases, with 5 bases remaining between them. Germline V lookup: CDR1 GTSNPN, CDR2 SVGIG (reference sequence). The CDR3 loop reads CAWSVSGNQPQHF. The CDR3 DNA is TGTGCCTGGAGTGTCTCGGGCAATCAGCCCCAGCATTTT.

Only a few counts were recorded for this clonotype. The V and J genes are TRBV20-1 and TRBJ2-3, with TRBD2 matching over 10 bases. This CDR3 spans 15 amino acids. Germline CDR1 and CDR2: DFQATT and SNEGSKA (reference sequence). V lost 3 bases and J lost 3; bases outside the gene matches: 6. The CDR3 reads CSASPSGRGTDTQYF. The CDR3 nucleotides read TGCAGTGCTAGCCCTAGCGGGAGAGGTACAGATACGCAGTATTTT.

This clonotype came up many times. The chain couples TRBV14 to TRBJ1-6; D remains ambiguous. Germline V gene data show CDR1 as SGHDN and CDR2 as FVKESK. The CDR3 is made up of 18 amino acids. V lost 4 bases and J 0 bases, leaving 16 bases between the germline ends. The CDR3 DNA follows: TGTGCCAGCAGCCCAAAGATTGGTCCGAGCTCCTATAATTCACCCCTCCACTTT. It is translated as CASSPKIGPSSYNSPLHF.

The chain joins TRBV5-1 to TRBJ2-3; D not certain. Trimming shortened V by 5 bases and J by 5 bases, and 6 bases separated the two germline ends. Germline assignment: CDR1 SGHRS and CDR2 YFSETQ. This CDR3 contains 11 residues. This CDR3 reads CASRTLDTQYF. The CDR3 coding sequence is TGCGCCAGCAGGACCCTAGATACGCAGTATTTT.

This clonotype occurred many times. An end of the junction differs from the germline gene, which may be a read error. The chain links TRBV7-7 to TRBJ2-1; TRBD1 aligns across 7 bases. Looked up from germline, CDR1 is SSHAT and CDR2 is FNYEAQ (reference sequence). The CDR3 runs to 16 residues. This chain's CDR3 is CASSRSDREIDNEQFF. In DNA, the CDR3 is TGTGCTAGCAGCCGATCTGACAGGGAAATTGACAATGAGCAGTTCTTC.

The V gene is TRBV6-5, the J gene TRBJ2-1; either TRBD1 or TRBD2 may supply D (5 bases each). Trimming pared 10 bases from V and 8 bases from J, leaving 18 bases between. Per the germline V gene, CDR1 is MNHEY and CDR2 is SVGAGI. CDR3 length equals 13 residues. The CDR3 DNA is TGTGCCACCAATCCGGGGCTTCCTTATGAGCAGTTCTTC. It is translated as CATNPGLPYEQFF.

This chain links TRBV5-6 with TRBJ2-4; 7 bases match TRBD2. V was clipped by 7 bases and J by 6 bases; unmatched bases: 7. The CDR3 covers 13 residues. Germline assignment: CDR1 SGHDT and CDR2 YYEEEE. The CDR3 spells CASAWERGNIQYF. The CDR3 nucleotides are TGTGCCAGCGCTTGGGAGCGGGGAAACATTCAGTACTTC.